A selection of T cell receptor beta chains follows, all from one sample in a study of neurological immune-mediated disorders. TCRdb re-called the 5' RACE reads through MiXCR, storing one row per CDR3 protein. The data contain roughly 44,000 distinct CDR3 sequences, about 6.9% of them seen just once; the ten biggest clones take up 0.55% to 0.65%. Input material: CD4+ T cells from blood. These TCRs come from a woman aged 40-49 years in good health. The CDR3 runs from the conserved cysteine through the conserved F or W. Each record gives: D gene, clone size, J gene, V gene, CDR3 protein, CDR3 DNA. A D gene is named only where the DNA matches it firmly. Part of the rows lack a size; the others show once, few, many or a class for expanded clones.

>TRBD2|many|TRBJ2-5|TRBV25-1
CASSEEREIRETQYF
TGTGCCAGCAGTGAAGAGCGGGAGATTCGCGAGACCCAGTACTTC
>-|many|TRBJ2-3|TRBV7-2
CASSLYGSTDTQYF
TGTGCCAGCAGCTTATACGGAAGCACAGATACGCAGTATTTT
>TRBD1|-|TRBJ2-1|TRBV20-1
CSARDLKGQGAYNEQFF
TGCAGTGCTAGAGATCTTAAGGGACAGGGGGCCTACAATGAGCAGTTCTTC
>TRBD2|many|TRBJ2-7|TRBV20-1
CSAGWAAGGGEQYF
TGCAGTGCGGGTTGGGCAGCGGGAGGGGGTGAGCAGTACTTC
>-|many|TRBJ2-3|TRBV20-1
CSAGGQTDTQYF
TGCAGTGCGGGGGGACAGACAGATACGCAGTATTTT
>TRBD1|many|TRBJ1-2|TRBV28
CASSLGGQEVAYGYTF
TGTGCCAGCAGTTTAGGGGGACAGGAAGTTGCATATGGCTACACCTTC
>TRBD2|many|TRBJ2-1|TRBV20-1
CSARDLGTSGSYNEQFF
TGCAGTGCTAGAGATTTAGGGACTAGCGGATCCTACAATGAGCAGTTCTTC
>-|many|TRBJ2-5|TRBV12-3/TRBV12-4
CASSPPDWYQETQYF
TGTGCCAGCAGCCCACCGGACTGGTACCAAGAGACCCAGTACTTC
>TRBD2|many|TRBJ2-3|TRBV6-5
CASSYSAGGRDTQYF
TGTGCCAGCAGTTACTCGGCGGGAGGTAGGGATACGCAGTATTTT
>TRBD1|many|TRBJ1-1|TRBV5-1
CASSLDRTGGTEAFF
TGCGCCAGCAGCTTGGATCGGACAGGGGGGACTGAAGCTTTCTTT
>TRBD1|many|TRBJ1-1|TRBV5-1
CASSSSPGTGNAFF
TGCGCCAGCAGCTCAAGTCCCGGGACAGGGAACGCTTTCTTT
>TRBD2|-|TRBJ2-1|TRBV5-1
CASSSGTSIYNEQFF
TGCGCCAGCAGCTCCGGGACTAGTATCTACAATGAGCAGTTCTTC
>TRBD2|many|TRBJ2-7|TRBV25-1
CATNRAGVGGEQYF
TGTGCCACTAACAGAGCGGGAGTCGGGGGCGAGCAGTACTTC
>TRBD2|many|TRBJ2-1|TRBV5-1
CASSTGTSGGNEQFF
TGCGCCAGCAGCACAGGGACTAGCGGGGGGAATGAGCAGTTCTTC
>-|-|TRBJ1-3|TRBV12-2
CASRYPAGGEGPDYFGNTIYF
TGTGCAAGTCGCTACCCAGCCGGAGGCGAAGGACCCGACTATTTTGGAAACACCATATATTTT
>-|many|TRBJ2-1|TRBV7-2
CASSLGTIYNEQFF
TGTGCCAGCAGCTTAGGCACTATATACAATGAGCAGTTCTTC
>-|few|TRBJ1-2|TRBV29-1
CSVEVGNGYTF
TGCAGCGTTGAAGTAGGGAATGGCTACACCTTC
>TRBD1|many|TRBJ2-2|TRBV4-1
CASSQGGRQGDTGELFF
TGCGCCAGCAGCCAGGGAGGGCGACAGGGGGACACCGGGGAGCTGTTTTTT
>TRBD1|many|TRBJ2-1|TRBV24-1
CATSDPGQGVNEQFF
TGTGCCACCAGTGATCCGGGACAGGGGGTCAATGAGCAGTTCTTC
>-|many|TRBJ2-5|TRBV5-1
CASSPGDSSAETQYF
TGCGCCAGCAGCCCGGGGGACTCAAGCGCCGAGACCCAGTACTTC
>-|many|TRBJ1-1|TRBV5-6
CASSLGWGIAEAFF
TGTGCCAGCAGCTTGGGTTGGGGAATAGCTGAAGCTTTCTTT
>TRBD2|many|TRBJ2-1|TRBV10-3
CALRRGLAGGPNEQFF
TGTGCCCTCCGACGGGGGCTAGCGGGAGGGCCCAATGAGCAGTTCTTC
>-|many|TRBJ1-2|TRBV16
CASSQSSTGNGGYTF
TGTGCCAGCAGCCAATCGTCGACGGGGAACGGGGGCTACACCTTC
>TRBD2|many|TRBJ2-7|TRBV20-1
CSARPSGRTAYEQYF
TGCAGTGCTAGACCCAGCGGGAGGACTGCCTACGAGCAGTACTTC
>TRBD2|many|TRBJ2-5|TRBV20-1
CSASGLAGVFRETQYF
TGCAGTGCTAGCGGGCTAGCGGGAGTGTTCAGGGAGACCCAGTACTTC
>-|many|TRBJ1-5|TRBV12-3/TRBV12-4
CASSLDRGANQPQHF
TGTGCCAGCAGCCTGGACAGAGGTGCCAATCAGCCCCAGCATTTT
>-|many|TRBJ1-5|TRBV18
CASSPLFWDGNQPQHF
TGTGCCAGCTCACCATTGTTCTGGGACGGGAATCAGCCCCAGCATTTT
>TRBD1|many|TRBJ2-7|TRBV7-8
CASSLLEDRPYEQYF
TGTGCCAGCAGCCTACTCGAGGACAGGCCCTACGAGCAGTACTTC
>-|many|TRBJ2-5|TRBV11-2
CASSLEGGSSPAQYF
TGTGCCAGCAGCTTAGAGGGGGGTTCCTCCCCCGCCCAGTACTTC
>-|many|TRBJ2-5|TRBV28
CASSLSLTETQYF
TGTGCCAGCAGTTTAAGTCTTACAGAGACCCAGTACTTC
>-|many|TRBJ2-5|TRBV12-3/TRBV12-4
CASRTGRGEETQYF
TGTGCCAGCAGAACGGGACGGGGAGAAGAGACCCAGTACTTC
>-|many|TRBJ2-7|TRBV6-1
CASSSYSVSYEQYF
TGTGCCAGCAGTTCTTATTCTGTCTCCTACGAGCAGTACTTC
>-|many|TRBJ2-1|TRBV3-1
CASSQDWRGEQFF
TGTGCCAGCAGCCAAGATTGGCGGGGTGAGCAGTTCTTC
>-|many|TRBJ2-7|TRBV6-5
CASSDGYEQYF
TGTGCCAGCAGTGACGGATACGAGCAGTACTTC
>-|many|TRBJ2-3|TRBV28
CASSLIGDSYTQYF
TGTGCCAGCAGTTTAATCGGCGACAGCTATACGCAGTATTTT
>TRBD2|many|TRBJ2-1|TRBV20-1
CSARRLAGDVGEQFF
TGCAGTGCTAGACGACTAGCGGGAGATGTGGGTGAGCAGTTCTTC
>TRBD1|many|TRBJ1-1|TRBV29-1
CSVRRQGRGTEAFF
TGCAGCGTTCGACGACAGGGGCGGGGGACTGAAGCTTTCTTT
>-|many|TRBJ2-1|TRBV9
CASSPRTVSYNEQFF
TGTGCCAGCAGCCCAAGGACCGTCTCCTACAATGAGCAGTTCTTC
>-|many|TRBJ1-1|TRBV20-1
CSGDPADTEAFF
TGCAGTGGGGACCCGGCGGACACTGAAGCTTTCTTT
>TRBD2|many|TRBJ2-1|TRBV2
CASSPGGLAGVNEQFF
TGTGCCAGCAGTCCCGGGGGACTAGCGGGAGTCAATGAGCAGTTCTTC
>TRBD1|many|TRBJ1-2|TRBV9
CASSASGQGLGGYTF
TGTGCCAGCAGCGCCTCGGGACAGGGGCTTGGTGGCTACACCTTC
>-|many|TRBJ2-5|TRBV28
CASSLSGITEGETQYF
TGTGCCAGCAGTTTATCCGGGATTACTGAGGGGGAGACCCAGTACTTC
>-|many|TRBJ1-4|TRBV30
CAGQGRNEKLFF
TGTGCCGGTCAGGGTCGGAATGAAAAACTGTTTTTT
>-|many|TRBJ1-1|TRBV4-2
CASSQDSGLTEAFF
TGTGCCAGCAGCCAAGATTCAGGGCTCACTGAAGCTTTCTTT
>TRBD2|many|TRBJ2-3|TRBV20-1
CSARPGTSVADTQYF
TGCAGTGCTAGACCCGGGACTAGCGTGGCAGATACGCAGTATTTT
>TRBD2|many|TRBJ2-3|TRBV20-1
CRASPGALAVYTDTQYF
TGCAGGGCTAGTCCCGGGGCACTAGCGGTTTACACAGATACGCAGTATTTT
>-|-|TRBJ2-2|TRBV6-1
CASRAGQANTGELFF
TGTGCCAGCAGGGCAGGTCAGGCGAACACCGGGGAGCTGTTTTTT
>-|many|TRBJ2-5|TRBV28
CASRPQGSETQYF
TGTGCCAGCAGACCACAGGGAAGCGAGACCCAGTACTTC
>TRBD1|many|TRBJ1-1|TRBV15
CATSGRQGWNTEAFF
TGTGCCACCAGCGGCAGACAGGGATGGAACACTGAAGCTTTCTTT
>TRBD2|many|TRBJ2-7|TRBV5-6
CASSFRTSGRANEQYF
TGTGCCAGCAGCTTCCGGACTAGCGGGAGGGCCAACGAGCAGTACTTC
>TRBD1|many|TRBJ1-4|TRBV6-5
CASSPKGQGPNILFF
TGTGCCAGCAGCCCGAAGGGACAGGGCCCAAACATACTGTTTTTT
>TRBD2|-|TRBJ2-1|TRBV6-2/TRBV6-3
CASSAIGLAGDNEQFF
TGTGCCAGCAGCGCCATTGGGCTAGCGGGGGACAATGAGCAGTTCTTC
>-|many|TRBJ1-5|TRBV11-2
CASSLELGQPQHF
TGTGCCAGCAGCTTAGAACTCGGTCAGCCCCAGCATTTT
>TRBD2|many|TRBJ2-7|TRBV5-1
CASRNRGLAGGPTSYEQYF
TGCGCCAGCAGAAACCGGGGACTAGCGGGAGGGCCGACGTCCTACGAGCAGTACTTC
>TRBD1|many|TRBJ2-5|TRBV4-2
CASSLSQTGVQETQYF
TGTGCCAGCAGCCTCTCTCAGACAGGGGTGCAAGAGACCCAGTACTTC
>TRBD2|many|TRBJ2-3|TRBV5-1
CASSLRLGTSGRGDTQYF
TGCGCCAGCAGCTTGAGACTGGGGACTAGCGGAAGGGGAGATACGCAGTATTTT
>TRBD1|many|TRBJ1-2|TRBV7-6
CASSPNRQGPEDGYTF
TGTGCCAGCAGCCCCAACAGACAGGGCCCTGAGGATGGCTACACCTTC
>TRBD2|many|TRBJ2-4|TRBV7-6
CASSSLGGSWDIQYF
TGTGCCAGCAGCTCCCTCGGGGGGTCGTGGGACATTCAGTACTTC
>-|many|TRBJ2-5|TRBV6-6
CASSVLKTQYF
TGTGCCAGCAGTGTTTTAAAGACCCAGTACTTC